This TCR beta chain appears in the sequencing data of a study of spatial heterogeneity in lung cancer. TCRdb reprocessed the 5' RACE reads with MiXCR, giving one entry per CDR3 protein. Here the sample spans 7,500 to 10,000 distinct CDR3 sequences, more than 4.5% being singletons. Study-level results: Tumor mutation count correlated with how many alpha and beta TCRs expanded intratumorally.

As for time point: sample taken at primary tumor resection. The donor group consisted of over 60 patients who had untreated, early-stage non-small cell lung cancer. Without sorting, whole RNA was sequenced from tumor, nontumor lung or frozen PBMC. Of note for this clonotype: Its antigen remains unknown.

This CDR3 is 14 amino acids long. The V and J ends lost 9 bases and 1 base, in that order; junction bases with no gene match: 5. The germline V gene encodes CDR1 KGHDR and CDR2 SFDVKD. The sequence was obtained from a female donor with early-stage non-small cell lung cancer. This chain links TRBV24-1 with TRBJ1-1; 9 nucleotides agree with TRBD1. The specimen comprised lung tumor tissue, sampled at surgery. In DNA, the CDR3 is TGTGCCACCGCTTCGGGACAGGGGAACACTGAAGCTTTCTTT. This sequence encodes CATASGQGNTEAFF.